This T cell receptor beta chain comes out of a study of beta chain features in type 1 diabetes (dated by TCRdb to 2016 to 2018). At the level of the whole study: Patients and healthy donors did not differ in mean age, gender distribution, total cell number or subset yield. Whereas all 28 donors provided naive and central memory subsets, regulatory and stem cell-like memory subsets were isolated from just 8 patients and roughly 8 healthy donors. A total of roughly 100 million sorted cells were examined across all samples, and RNA yield correlated strongly with the number of cells per subset. The study compared TCRB repertoires of sorted circulating CD4+ T cell subsets between recently diagnosed type 1 diabetes patients and matched healthy donors. What the research found in general, with its limitations: Sequencing cDNA rather than genomic DNA could over-represent highly expressing activated cells, although activation and CD3 levels did not differ between groups. Because the HLA sub-analyses included only small numbers of individuals, any influence of HLA type on TCRB rearrangement was left unresolved. In all four CD4+ subsets, TCRB CDR3 length was moderately but significantly shorter in type 1 diabetes patients. Naive, central memory and regulatory TCRB repertoires appeared to be more alike among patients than among healthy donors. PCR might favor shorter templates, but patient and control samples were amplified and corrected together, so any skew would affect both groups equally. At VDJ recombination sites, type 1 diabetes patients had fewer insertions and more deleted nucleotides, which implies abnormalities in thymic rearrangement.

Worth noting for this clone: The specificity of this receptor is unknown. No qualities accompany the bases; no much larger clone lies one base away.

CDR1 and CDR2 (SGHRS, YFSETQ) derive from the germline V gene. Germline trimming: 0 bases from V, 8 bases from J; junction bases outside gene matches: 20. The CDR3 covers 19 residues, taking in both the cysteine and the phenylalanine. Only CDR3 DNA is held: 57 bases, read in frame from base 1. From each donor, a single peripheral blood sample of about 100 mL on average was drawn into heparinised tubes. A BD FACSAria II and a panel including CD45RO, CCR7, CD25, CD127, CD95 and CD27 were used to sort naive, central memory, regulatory and stem cell-like memory CD4+ T cells. A purity above 98% was achieved for all sorted populations. Right away, PBMCs were isolated by Lymphoprep density gradient centrifugation and were stained directly, with no culture step. So that batch effects would be minimized, each experiment stained and sorted samples in pairs, pairing one healthy donor with one patient. The entire isolated RNA was reverse transcribed using the High Capacity cDNA Reverse Transcription Kit, and thus expressed TCRB transcripts were sequenced. Naive, central memory and regulatory T cell samples underwent deep immunoSEQ sequencing, averaging about 3.5 million total reads per sample. Sorted cells were lysed in RLT buffer and RNA was extracted with DNase-treated RNeasy Micro or Mini kits, depending on cell number. Each cell subset was processed separately to prevent cross-contamination, with patient and healthy donor samples processed together. The immunoSEQ multiplex PCR was used to amplify TCRB sequences from cDNA, generating 87-bp fragments that spanned the CDR3 region. Amplicons were sequenced on the Illumina HiSeq platform. Under the source paper's analysis protocol: PCR bias was corrected computationally using synthetic template baselines, and reads within Hamming distance 2 were collapsed, with unmergeable singletons discarded. Reads were aligned against IMGT to assign V, D and J genes, CDR3 length and insertions or deletions at six rearrangement sites. Clonotype counts were normalized to sorted cell number within each subset before computing true diversity and Gini coefficients with the tcR R package. The overlap coefficient, calculated on TCRB nucleotide sequences, was used to quantify repertoire sharing. The table comes from immuneACCESS by way of TCRdb, which keeps in-frame sequences with V and J called. Part of the clones is missing from these tables; in studies checked, under half for an unresolved V gene and the rest for unknown reasons. V, J and clone size were drawn from that table, and D and trimming were deduced from the DNA. Recorded for this sample are some 160,000 clones; 9% to 10% of them occurred a single time. The top ten constitute over 2% of the sample.

This receptor was obtained from a woman between 18 and 29 years old in good health. The V gene is TRBV5-1 and the J gene is TRBJ1-2, with 9 bases in between that match TRBD1. Input material: central memory CD4+ T cells from blood. The CDR3 protein is CASSLGDLTGQGTGRGYTF. The DNA sequence reads TGCGCCAGCAGCTTGGGAGACCTGACCGGACAGGGGACGGGACGAGGCTACACCTTC.